The present TCR beta chain was sequenced within a study of T cell clonotyping in hematopoietic cell transplantation. Worth noting for this clone: Its antigen is not identified.

Germline CDR1 is SGDLS and CDR2 is YYNGEE. The CDR3 consists of 16 residues. V lost 4 bases and J lost 1; bases outside the gene matches: 8. This table comes from immunoSEQ multiplex PCR, and its TCRdb copy is limited to in-frame clones, with some not included. The sample gives under 15,000 clones, 80% to 95% of which show up once; 6% to 8% is in the top ten. Study observations and caveats: Few recipient clonotypes overlapped donors; over 95% were de novo at given depth. No sorting was done, leaving CD4 and CD8 contributions mixed.

The sequences come from PBMCs, collected 100 days after allogeneic stem cell transplant. This chain connects TRBV9 to TRBJ1-1; 9 positions match TRBD1. The TCR comes from a female patient aged 45 to 65 who had an allogeneic stem cell transplant from an unrelated donor, so the T cells may come from the graft donor. Some clones in this sample may be carry-over from other donors' samples. CDR3 coding DNA: TGTGCCAGCAGCCCTCGGACAGGGGATAAGAACACTGAAGCTTTCTTT. It encodes CASSPRTGDKNTEAFF. Supplemented by reference TRBV9 and TRBJ1-1, the full variable domain reads DSGVTQTPKHLITATGQRVTLRCSPRSGDLSVYWYQQSLDQGLQFLIQYYNGEERAKGNILERFSAQQFPDLHSELNLSSLELGDSALYFCASSPRTGDKNTEAFFGQGTRLTVV.